The present T cell receptor (beta chain) was sequenced within a study of regulatory T cells in long-lasting Graves disease. The time point is: newly diagnosed GD, antithyroid drugs for less than 3 months. PBMC RNA was the source of the TCR library. Investigators prepared the TCR beta libraries by applying iRepertoire HTBI primers and Arm-PCR of CDR3 regions. TCRdb independently ran MiXCR on the multiplex PCR reads; one entry per CDR3 protein. The sample carries 350,000 to 500,000 distinct CDR3 sequences, 11% to 15% recorded once. V was cut by 0 bases and J by 0 bases, with 14 bases left in between. The CDR3 consists of 16 residues. Germline V gene sequence: CDR1 DFQATT, CDR2 SNEGSKA (reference sequence). These data also featured in a second study, about T cells in Graves' hyperthyroidism and ophthalmopathy. That investigation notes: Primed by the HTBI set, a first-round RT-PCR was run on the TCR CDR3.

The chain recombines TRBV20-1 with TRBJ2-5, with D uncertain. The input for sequencing was peripheral blood mononuclear cells (PBMCs), taken at new diagnosis, from a patient treated with antithyroid drugs. This clonotype was obtained from a woman aged 50 to 60 with Graves disease. The CDR3 DNA reads TGCAGTGCTAGAGATTACGAACTTTCGTACCAAGAGACCCAGTACTTC. This gives the protein CSARDYELSYQETQYF.